This TCR beta chain was retrieved from a study of CD8+ T cells in alopecia areata. This CDR3 comprises 15 residues. Germline values: CDR1 SGHNT, CDR2 YENEEA. After removal of 5 bases from V and 6 bases from J, the junction contained 12 bases not matched to a gene. Extracted RNA was reverse transcribed, and the resulting cDNA served as sequencing template. Profiled with immunoSEQ multiplex PCR; TCRdb holds only in-frame clones, not every one. The table includes approximately 34,000 clones, roughly 50% detected once. The V call is TRBV11-3, the J call TRBJ2-7; 8 nucleotides line up with TRBD1. The receptor was derived from a human donor with alopecia areata. The specimen was NKG2D-high CD8+ T cells sorted from blood. CDR3 loop: CASSPPDRADSEQYF. The CDR3 DNA follows: TGTGCCAGCAGCCCCCCGGACAGGGCCGACAGCGAGCAGTACTTC.